These 32 T cell receptor beta chains share one sample of origin, sequenced in a study of identical twins (dated by TCRdb to the mid-2010s). Libraries were prepared through 5' RACE. The listed sequencing device is Illumina HiSeq 2000. The raw public data were reprocessed by TCRdb itself: fastp quality trimming at Q25, MiXCR clonotype calling, in-frame beta chains only. Each entry merges the rows of one CDR3 protein and shows their most common DNA and genes. The sample yields approximately 500,000 distinct CDR3 sequences; 20% to 25% were counted once. In total, the top ten clones hold roughly 2.8% of the sample. The sample also formed part of further work on T cells expressing NK-cell markers.

The sample taken for sequencing was CD4+ T cells sorted from blood. Every receptor here comes from a woman younger than 35 in good health.

The rearrangement joins TRBV7-3 to TRBJ2-1; a possible D gene is TRBD2 (5 bases). The CDR3 contains 18 residues. Trimming took off 3 bases at V and 1 base at J, with 19 bases between the two ends. Germline CDR1 and CDR2: SGHTA and FQGTGA. In nucleotides, the CDR3 is TGTGCCAGCAGCTTCTACCCGGCCGCTTCGGGGTCCTACAATGAGCAGTTCTTC. Its protein is CASSFYPAASGSYNEQFF. Supplemented by reference TRBV7-3 and TRBJ2-1, the full variable domain reads GAGVSQTPSNKVTEKGKYVELRCDPISGHTALYWYRQSLGQGPEFLIYFQGTGAADDSGLPNDRFFAVRPEGSVSTLKIQRTERGDSAVYLCASSFYPAASGSYNEQFFGPGTRLTVL.

The V call is TRBV29-1, the J call TRBJ2-7, with D perhaps being TRBD1 or TRBD2 (6 bases each). CDR3 size: 12 residues. V was shortened by 3 bases and J by 7 bases, with 13 bases between the two germline ends. Germline V gene lookup returns CDR1 SQVTM and CDR2 ANQGSEA. The CDR3 sequence is CSVDRGAKEQYF. The CDR3 DNA reads as TGCAGCGTTGATAGGGGGGCCAAAGAGCAGTACTTC.

In DNA, the CDR3 is TGCAGTGCCCAGGGAGGCGGGGGCGCGCTTTATGGCTACACCTTC. It yields the protein CSAQGGGGALYGYTF. The chain recombines TRBV20-1 with TRBJ1-2, with TRBD1 as a possible D gene (6 bases). Per the germline V gene, CDR1 is DFQATT and CDR2 is SNEGSKA (reference sequence). The CDR3 is 15 residues long. V lost 6 bases, J lost 5 bases, and 22 bases lay in between.

For the CDR3, the DNA is TGTGCCAGCAGTGGCGACAGGGGGAGTGAAAAACTGTTTTTT. It codes for CASSGDRGSEKLFF. The J gene is TRBJ1-4, the V gene TRBV6-1; 9 nucleotides agree with TRBD1. In germline, CDR1 is MNHNS, CDR2 SASEGT. The CDR3 runs to 14 residues. The J segment lost 7 bases and the V segment lost 4 bases, leaving 4 bases of the junction unmatched.

The sample holds one count of this clonotype. This chain links TRBV20-1 with TRBJ2-3; TRBD1 is a possible D gene (6 bases). Between the trimmed V and J ends, which lost 5 bases and 0 bases, there was a span of 15 bases. From germline, CDR1 is DFQATT and CDR2 SNEGSKA (reference sequence). CDR3 size: 15 residues. The CDR3 here is CSAQGRSASTDTQYF. In DNA form, the CDR3 reads TGCAGTGCTCAGGGGCGAAGCGCTAGCACAGATACGCAGTATTTT.

This clonotype was seen more than once but under ten times. The rearrangement links TRBV19 to TRBJ1-1; D is unresolved. From germline, CDR1 is LNHDA and CDR2 SQIVND (reference sequence). The CDR3 spans 16 residues. The ends were cut back, 5 bases at V and 6 bases at J, with 22 bases in the middle. CDR3 nucleotide sequence: TGTGCCAGTAGTTCCCCGACAACTATGGTTTCGTCTGAAGCTTTCTTT. Its protein product is CASSSPTTMVSSEAFF.

This chain joins TRBV12-3 or TRBV12-4 and TRBJ1-2, with no clear D. This CDR3 has 12 residues. V was trimmed by 5 bases and J by 5 bases, leaving 9 bases between them. The CDR3 spells CASSPGSYGYTF. The CDR3 DNA is TGTGCCAGCAGTCCGGGGAGTTATGGCTACACCTTC.

This chain joins TRBV20-1 and TRBJ2-3; D unclear. The CDR3 loop spans 14 amino acids. Trimming shortened V by 5 bases and J by 1 base, and 13 bases separated the two germline ends. From germline, CDR1 is DFQATT and CDR2 SNEGSKA (reference sequence). Here the CDR3 DNA reads TGCAGTGCTTCCAGTCCGACCGGCACAGATACGCAGTATTTT. Translation: CSASSPTGTDTQYF.

Only a few counts were recorded for this clonotype. The gene calls are TRBV29-1 and TRBJ2-4, with a weak D call TRBD2 (6 bases). CDR1 is SQVTM and CDR2 is ANQGSEA in the germline V gene. V lost 6 bases and J lost 3, with 9 bases in between. The CDR3 covers 12 residues. CDR3 DNA: TGCAGCGTAACAGCGGGCAAAAACATTCAGTACTTC. This encodes CSVTAGKNIQYF.

V is TRBV19 and J is TRBJ1-2; TRBD1 might be the D (5 bases). The CDR3 length is 14 residues. V gave up 6 bases and J gave up 5 bases, with 16 bases separating them. The V gene's germline CDR1 is LNHDA and CDR2 SQIVND (reference sequence). CDR3 in amino acids: CASSPHRQGYGYTF. The CDR3 region has the DNA TGTGCCAGTAGCCCCCATCGGCAGGGATATGGCTACACCTTC.

The rearrangement joins TRBV20-1 to TRBJ2-1; D unclear. The CDR3 consists of 12 residues. Germline CDR1 and CDR2: DFQATT and SNEGSKA (reference sequence). V shed 6 bases and J shed 6 bases, with 12 bases lying between them. This CDR3 is CSADLNLNEQFF. DNA of the CDR3: TGCAGTGCCGATTTAAACCTCAATGAGCAGTTCTTC.

The chain employs TRBV19 and TRBJ2-7, with 9 bases matching TRBD1. J gave up 1 base and V 8 bases, and 6 bases lay outside the gene matches. The CDR3 consists of 14 residues. Germline assignment: CDR1 LNHDA and CDR2 SQIVND (reference sequence). The chain's CDR3 is CASHHGTGSYEQYF. CDR3 DNA sequence: TGTGCCAGTCACCACGGGACAGGGTCCTACGAGCAGTACTTC. Full variable domain (outside the CDR3, taken from reference TRBV19 and TRBJ2-7): DGGITQSPKYLFRKEGQNVTLSCEQNLNHDAMYWYRQDPGQGLRLIYYSQIVNDFQKGDIAEGYSVSREKKESFPLTVTSAQKNPTAFYLCASHHGTGSYEQYFGPGTRLTVT.

The chain carries TRBV6-1 and TRBJ2-7; 8 bases map to TRBD1. The CDR3 is 15 amino acids. Per the germline V gene, CDR1 is MNHNS and CDR2 is SASEGT. Trimming removed 6 bases from V and 3 bases from J; junction bases left unmatched: 10. Here the CDR3 reads CASRPDRGSNYEQYF. The DNA of the CDR3 is TGTGCCAGCAGGCCAGACAGGGGCTCGAACTACGAGCAGTACTTC.

In this sample, this clonotype turned up a few times. V usage is TRBV6-1 and J usage is TRBJ2-3; D unresolved. Germline V lookup: CDR1 MNHNS, CDR2 SASEGT. V dropped 5 bases and J dropped 0 bases, with 12 bases sitting between them. The CDR3 has 15 residues. For the CDR3, the DNA is TGTGCCAGCAGTCCCTCCCATTATAGCACAGATACGCAGTATTTT. This codes for CASSPSHYSTDTQYF.

CDR3 amino acids: CASSQNGIYEQYF. Written as DNA, the CDR3 is TGTGCCAGCAGCCAAAACGGGATCTACGAGCAGTACTTC. This rearrangement joins TRBV4-2 to TRBJ2-7, with D possibly matching TRBD2 (5 bases). CDR1 and CDR2 from the germline V gene are LGHNA and YNFKEQ. The CDR3 is made up of 13 amino acids. V lost 2 bases and J lost 3, with 8 bases in between.

This clonotype has just a few counts. J is TRBJ2-5 and V is TRBV2; 7 positions agree with TRBD1. Germline V gene data show CDR1 as SNHLY and CDR2 as FYNNEI. The CDR3 loop spans 15 amino acids. Unmatched junction bases numbered 11, after V lost 5 bases and J lost 5 bases. CDR3 protein: CASSFQTGNRETQYF. The DNA of the CDR3 is TGTGCCAGCAGTTTCCAGACAGGGAACCGGGAGACCCAGTACTTC. Variable domain in full (rest from reference TRBV2 and TRBJ2-5): EPEVTQTPSHQVTQMGQEVILRCVPISNHLYFYWYRQILGQKVEFLVSFYNNEISEKSEIFDDQFSVERPDGSNFTLKIRSTKLEDSAMYFCASSFQTGNRETQYFGPGTRLLVL.

In nucleotides, the CDR3 is TGCAGTGCTAGTTGGGCCCTTAGATATGGCTACACCTTC. As protein: CSASWALRYGYTF. The rearrangement joins TRBV20-1 to TRBJ1-2; D gene ambiguous. Looked up from germline, CDR1 is DFQATT and CDR2 is SNEGSKA (reference sequence). Trimming removed 3 bases at V and 5 bases at J, with 13 bases between. This CDR3 comprises 13 residues.

This clonotype was counted a few times. The gene calls are TRBV20-1 and TRBJ2-7, with 9 bases aligning to TRBD2. Germline values: CDR1 DFQATT, CDR2 SNEGSKA (reference sequence). This CDR3 has 13 residues. V shed 2 bases, J shed 9 bases, and the junction held 8 bases outside the gene matches. This CDR3 reads CSARLAGPQLQYF. CDR3 nucleotides: TGCAGTGCTAGACTAGCGGGACCTCAGCTGCAGTACTTC.

V gene TRBV29-1 combines with J gene TRBJ1-1; D is possibly TRBD1 (6 bases). Trimming took off 6 bases at V and 2 bases at J, with 13 bases between the two ends. The germline V gene encodes CDR1 SQVTM and CDR2 ANQGSEA. The CDR3 runs to 13 residues. CDR3: CSVVTGINTEAFF. The CDR3 nucleotides are TGCAGCGTCGTTACAGGGATTAACACTGAAGCTTTCTTT.

This clonotype has just a few counts. A much larger clone sits a single nucleotide away, making a read error possible. The chain joins TRBV6-2 or TRBV6-3 to TRBJ1-3; unclear D gene. The CDR3 consists of 11 residues. Between the trimmed V and J ends, which lost 7 bases and 0 bases, there was a span of 1 base. Germline V gene sequence: CDR1 MNHEY, CDR2 SVGEGT. CDR3 protein: CASNSGNTIYF. CDR3 sequence (DNA): TGTGCCAGCAACTCTGGAAACACCATATATTTT.

The chain uses TRBV20-1 and TRBJ2-5; no definite D call. The length of the CDR3 is 12 residues. V shed 4 bases and J shed 5 bases, with 11 bases lying between them. Germline V lookup: CDR1 DFQATT, CDR2 SNEGSKA (reference sequence). Written as DNA, the CDR3 is TGCAGTGCTATTGGCACCTGGGAGACCCAGTACTTC. Amino acid sequence: CSAIGTWETQYF.

This clonotype occurred a few times. This chain uses TRBV20-1 with TRBJ2-1, with D tentatively TRBD1 or TRBD2 (5 bases each). The length of the CDR3 is 15 residues. V was clipped by 6 bases and J by 6 bases, with 21 bases between them. Per germline, CDR1 DFQATT and CDR2 SNEGSKA (reference sequence). CDR3 sequence reads: CSARTSGTGFNEQFF. The DNA for the CDR3 is TGCAGTGCCAGAACGTCGGGAACAGGTTTCAATGAGCAGTTCTTC.

This clonotype has a handful of counts. The chain couples TRBV3-1 to TRBJ1-1; unclear D gene. V was pared by 3 bases and J by 5 bases, with 13 bases between. Germline CDR1 is LGHDT and CDR2 is YNNKEL (reference sequence). This CDR3 contains 14 residues. The CDR3 bases are TGTGCCAGCAGCCACCTGTACCCTTGGACTGAAGCTTTCTTT. Translated, it gives CASSHLYPWTEAFF.

The chain recombines TRBV5-4 with TRBJ2-3; TRBD2 agrees at 10 bases. The germline V gene encodes CDR1 SGHNT and CDR2 YYREEE (reference sequence). There are 16 residues in the CDR3. Trimming cost V 6 bases and J 0 bases; bases outside gene matches: 7. CDR3 coding DNA: TGTGCCAGCACCGGAGGACTAGCGGCAAGCACAGATACGCAGTATTTT. This encodes CASTGGLAASTDTQYF.

This clonotype turned up a few times. The gene calls are TRBV5-6 and TRBJ2-7, with D unclear. The CDR3 consists of 11 residues. Germline V gives CDR1 SGHDT, CDR2 YYEEEE. The V end lost 4 bases, the J end lost 8 bases, and 10 bases lay between the germline ends. CDR3: CASSKGLKQYF. The CDR3 bases are TGTGCCAGCAGCAAGGGTTTGAAGCAGTACTTC.

This clonotype was found a few times. This sequence joins TRBV10-3 and TRBJ1-5, with D tentatively TRBD1 (6 bases). The CDR3 covers 19 residues. Deletions cut 6 bases from V and 0 bases from J, with 24 bases between. CDR1 ENHRY and CDR2 SYGVKD come from the germline V gene. In DNA, the CDR3 is TGTGCCATCAGGGGACGAATTAGACAGGCTATTGATAGCAATCAGCCCCAGCATTTT. Its protein is CAIRGRIRQAIDSNQPQHF.

This clonotype showed up just a few times. The J gene is TRBJ2-3, the V gene TRBV5-1; tentatively, D is TRBD2 (5 bases). Germline-derived CDR1 and CDR2 are SGHRS and YFSETQ. This CDR3 contains 14 residues. V was pared by 4 bases and J by 4 bases, with 13 bases between. CDR3 in DNA: TGCGCCAGCAGCCCCCCCTCGGGGTCAGATACGCAGTATTTT. It yields the protein CASSPPSGSDTQYF.

This clonotype was seen more than once but under ten times. This chain uses TRBV30 with TRBJ2-3; D might be TRBD1 or TRBD2, each matching 6 bases. The CDR3 totals 13 residues. V was pared by 3 bases and J by 6 bases, with 13 bases between. The germline CDR1 and CDR2 sequences are GTSNPN and SVGIG (reference sequence). The CDR3 DNA reads as TGTGCCTGGAGGATAACAGGGAGGGATACGCAGTATTTT. This encodes CAWRITGRDTQYF.

This clonotype was recorded many times. The chain joins TRBV7-9 to TRBJ2-2; D call uncertain. The germline gives CDR1 SEHNR, CDR2 FQNEAQ (reference sequence). V lost 4 bases to trimming and J lost 4 bases, with 1 base between them. The length of the CDR3 is 11 residues. The CDR3 protein is CASSSTGELFF. CDR3 in DNA: TGTGCCAGCAGCTCCACCGGGGAGCTGTTTTTT.

The chain couples TRBV11-2 to TRBJ1-1; D unresolved. The germline V gene has CDR1 SGHAT and CDR2 FQNNGV. CDR3 length equals 15 residues. The V end was cut by 3 bases, the J end by 0 bases, with 11 bases between. The CDR3 sequence: CASSFLPELNTEAFF. The DNA for the CDR3 is TGTGCCAGCAGCTTTTTACCTGAGCTGAACACTGAAGCTTTCTTT. The entire variable domain, with the rest obtained from reference TRBV11-2 and TRBJ1-1, is as follows: EAGVAQSPRYKIIEKRQSVAFWCNPISGHATLYWYQQILGQGPKLLIQFQNNGVVDDSQLPKDRFSAERLKGVDSTLKIQPAKLEDSAVYLCASSFLPELNTEAFFGQGTRLTVV.

Turning to this clonotype: Germline and junction disagree at one end, which may indicate a read error. The rearrangement joins TRBV9 to TRBJ2-7; tentatively, D is TRBD1 (6 bases). From germline, CDR1 is SGDLS and CDR2 YYNGEE. The CDR3 consists of 15 residues. CDR3 DNA sequence: TGCGCCAGCAGCGTAGGGGGACGGACCTCCTACGAGCAGTACTTC. Residues: CASSVGGRTSYEQYF. The whole variable domain, remainder taken from reference TRBV9 and TRBJ2-7, is DSGVTQTPKHLITATGQRVTLRCSPRSGDLSVYWYQQSLDQGLQFLIQYYNGEERAKGNILERFSAQQFPDLHSELNLSSLELGDSALYFCASSVGGRTSYEQYFGPGTRLTVT.

This clonotype has a handful of counts. The chain employs TRBV10-3 and TRBJ2-1; 13 bases fit TRBD2. The CDR3 runs to 14 residues. Germline lookup yields CDR1 ENHRY and CDR2 SYGVKD. Trimming removed 4 bases from V and 8 bases from J; junction bases left unmatched: 2. This CDR3 reads CAISGTSGRDEQFF. DNA for the CDR3: TGTGCCATCAGTGGAACTAGCGGGAGGGATGAGCAGTTCTTC.